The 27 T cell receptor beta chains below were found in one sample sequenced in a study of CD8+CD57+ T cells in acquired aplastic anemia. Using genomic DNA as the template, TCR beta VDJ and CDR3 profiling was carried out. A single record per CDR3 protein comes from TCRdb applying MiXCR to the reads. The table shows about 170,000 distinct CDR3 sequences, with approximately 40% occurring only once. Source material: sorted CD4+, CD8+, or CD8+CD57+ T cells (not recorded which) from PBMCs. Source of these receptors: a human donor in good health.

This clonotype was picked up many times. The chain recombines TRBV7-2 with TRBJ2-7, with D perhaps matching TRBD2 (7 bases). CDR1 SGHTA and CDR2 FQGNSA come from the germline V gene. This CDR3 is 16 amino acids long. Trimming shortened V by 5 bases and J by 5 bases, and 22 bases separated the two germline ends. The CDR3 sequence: CASSPPGGGLRDEQYF. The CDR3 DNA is TGTGCCAGCAGCCCCCCTGGGGGGGGCCTTCGGGACGAGCAGTACTTC.

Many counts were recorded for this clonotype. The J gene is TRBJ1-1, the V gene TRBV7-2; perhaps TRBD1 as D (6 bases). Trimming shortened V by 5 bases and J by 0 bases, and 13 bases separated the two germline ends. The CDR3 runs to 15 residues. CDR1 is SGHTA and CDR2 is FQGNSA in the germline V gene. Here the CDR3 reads CASSDTGFMNTEAFF. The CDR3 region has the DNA TGTGCCAGCAGCGATACAGGGTTTATGAACACTGAAGCTTTCTTT.

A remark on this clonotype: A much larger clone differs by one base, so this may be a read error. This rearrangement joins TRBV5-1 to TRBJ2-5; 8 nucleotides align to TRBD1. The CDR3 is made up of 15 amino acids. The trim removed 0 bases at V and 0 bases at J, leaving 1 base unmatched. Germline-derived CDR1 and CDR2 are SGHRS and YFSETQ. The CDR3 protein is CASSLGQGNQETQYF. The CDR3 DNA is TGCGCCAGCAGCTTGGGACAGGGGAACCAAGAGACCCAGTACTTC.

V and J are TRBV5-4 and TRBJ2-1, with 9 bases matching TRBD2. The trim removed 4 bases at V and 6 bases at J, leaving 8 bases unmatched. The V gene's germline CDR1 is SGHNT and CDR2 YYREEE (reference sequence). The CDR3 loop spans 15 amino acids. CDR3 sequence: CASSTTGTSSNEQFF. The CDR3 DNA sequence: TGTGCCAGCAGCACCACCGGGACTAGCTCCAATGAGCAGTTCTTC.

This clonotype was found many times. This chain's CDR3 is CSARGMGQGEAGELFF. The CDR3 nucleotides read TGCAGTGCTAGAGGGATGGGACAGGGCGAGGCCGGGGAGCTGTTTTTT. The chain uses TRBV20-1 and TRBJ2-2, with 9 bases that match TRBD1. This CDR3 comprises 16 residues. J lost 6 bases, V lost 1 base, and 9 bases had no gene match. Germline loops: CDR1 DFQATT, CDR2 SNEGSKA (reference sequence).

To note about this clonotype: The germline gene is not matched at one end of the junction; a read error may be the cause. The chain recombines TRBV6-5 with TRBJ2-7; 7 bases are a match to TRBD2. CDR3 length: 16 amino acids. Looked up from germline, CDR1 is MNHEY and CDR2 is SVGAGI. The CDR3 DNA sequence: TGTGCCAGCAGTTACTCGGGGGGGTACAGCTCCTACGAGCAGCACTTC. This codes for CASSYSGGYSSYEQHF.

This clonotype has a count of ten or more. In DNA form, the CDR3 reads TGTGCCAGCAGTTACCAGGGGGGGCCTAATTCACCCCTCCACTTT. It yields the protein CASSYQGGPNSPLHF. The rearrangement joins TRBV6-6 to TRBJ1-6, with 7 bases fitting TRBD1. CDR1 MNHNY and CDR2 SVGAGI come from the germline V gene (reference sequence). CDR3 size: 15 residues. V was pared by 2 bases and J by 6 bases, with 4 bases of the junction left unmatched.

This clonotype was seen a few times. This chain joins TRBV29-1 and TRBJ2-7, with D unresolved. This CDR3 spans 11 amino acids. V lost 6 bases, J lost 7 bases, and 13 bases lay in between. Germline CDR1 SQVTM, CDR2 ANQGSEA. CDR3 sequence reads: CSVTRGGEQYF. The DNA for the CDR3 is TGCAGCGTCACACGCGGTGGTGAGCAGTACTTC.

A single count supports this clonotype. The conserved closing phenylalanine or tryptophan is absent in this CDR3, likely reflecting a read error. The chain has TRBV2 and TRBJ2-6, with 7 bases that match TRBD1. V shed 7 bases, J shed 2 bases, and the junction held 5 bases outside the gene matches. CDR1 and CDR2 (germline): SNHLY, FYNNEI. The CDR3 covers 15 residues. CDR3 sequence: CASKTQGAGANVLTH. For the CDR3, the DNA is TGTGCCAGCAAGACTCAGGGGGCTGGGGCCAACGTCCTGACTCAC.

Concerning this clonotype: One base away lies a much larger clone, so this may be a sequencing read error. In DNA form, the CDR3 reads TGTGCCGGCAGCTTCGGGACCCGGGGGGACGGCTACACCTTC. Protein: CAGSFGTRGDGYTF. The chain combines TRBV7-3 with TRBJ1-2; a weak D match, TRBD1 (5 bases). Germline CDR1 is SGHTA and CDR2 is FQGTGA. CDR3 length: 14 residues.

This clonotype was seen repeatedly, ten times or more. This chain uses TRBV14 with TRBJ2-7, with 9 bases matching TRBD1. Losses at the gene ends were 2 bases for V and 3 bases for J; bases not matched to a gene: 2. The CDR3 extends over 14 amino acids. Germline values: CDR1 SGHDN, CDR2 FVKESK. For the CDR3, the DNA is TGTGCCAGCAGCCAACAGACAGGGGGCTACGAGCAGTACTTC. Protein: CASSQQTGGYEQYF.

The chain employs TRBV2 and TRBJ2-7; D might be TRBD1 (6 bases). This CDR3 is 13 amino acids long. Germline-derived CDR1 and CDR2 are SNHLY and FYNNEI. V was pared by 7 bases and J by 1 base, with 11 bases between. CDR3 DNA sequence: TGTGCCAGCACAAGACAGGATTCCTACGAGCAGTACTTC. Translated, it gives CASTRQDSYEQYF.

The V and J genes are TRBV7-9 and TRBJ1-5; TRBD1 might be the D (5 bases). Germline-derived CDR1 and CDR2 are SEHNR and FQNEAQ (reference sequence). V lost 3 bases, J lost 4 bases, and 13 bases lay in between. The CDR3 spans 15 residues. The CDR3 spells CASSFSDSRNQPQHF. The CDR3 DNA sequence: TGTGCCAGCAGCTTTAGCGACAGCAGAAATCAGCCCCAGCATTTT.

CDR3 region: CASSTGVYGYTEAFF. In nucleotides, the CDR3 is TGTGCCAGTAGTACAGGGGTCTATGGCTACACTGAAGCTTTCTTT. J is TRBJ1-1 and V is TRBV19; possibly TRBD1 for D (6 bases). Germline V gives CDR1 LNHDA, CDR2 SQIVND (reference sequence). The V and J ends lost 4 bases and 3 bases respectively, with 15 bases between them. The CDR3 totals 15 residues.

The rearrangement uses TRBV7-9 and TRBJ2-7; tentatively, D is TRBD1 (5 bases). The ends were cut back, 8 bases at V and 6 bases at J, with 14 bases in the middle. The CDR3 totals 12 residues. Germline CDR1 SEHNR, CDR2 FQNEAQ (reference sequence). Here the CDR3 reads CASQRGAFEQYF. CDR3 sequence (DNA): TGTGCCAGCCAAAGGGGTGCCTTCGAGCAGTACTTC.

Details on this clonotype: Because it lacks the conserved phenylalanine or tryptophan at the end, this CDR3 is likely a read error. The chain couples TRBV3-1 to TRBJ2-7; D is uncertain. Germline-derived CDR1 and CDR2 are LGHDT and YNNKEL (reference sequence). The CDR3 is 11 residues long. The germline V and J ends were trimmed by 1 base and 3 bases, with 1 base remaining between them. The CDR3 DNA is TGTGCCAGCAGCCAAGGCTACGAGCAGTACCTC. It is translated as CASSQGYEQYL.

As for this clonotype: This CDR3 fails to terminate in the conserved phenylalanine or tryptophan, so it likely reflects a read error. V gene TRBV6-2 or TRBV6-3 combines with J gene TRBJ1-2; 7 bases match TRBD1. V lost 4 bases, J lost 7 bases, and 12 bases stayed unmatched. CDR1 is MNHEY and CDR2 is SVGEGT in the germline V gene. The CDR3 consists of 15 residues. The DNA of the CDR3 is TGTGCCAGCAGTTCACCAGGGGGAAGGGCTGGTGGCTACACCCTC. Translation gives CASSSPGGRAGGYTL.

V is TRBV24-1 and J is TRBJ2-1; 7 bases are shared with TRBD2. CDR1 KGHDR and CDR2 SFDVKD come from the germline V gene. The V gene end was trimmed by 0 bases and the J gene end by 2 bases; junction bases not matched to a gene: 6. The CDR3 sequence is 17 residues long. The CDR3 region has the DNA TGTGCCACCAGTGATTTGCGCGGGGAGGGAACCTACAATGAGCAGTTCTTC. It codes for CATSDLRGEGTYNEQFF.

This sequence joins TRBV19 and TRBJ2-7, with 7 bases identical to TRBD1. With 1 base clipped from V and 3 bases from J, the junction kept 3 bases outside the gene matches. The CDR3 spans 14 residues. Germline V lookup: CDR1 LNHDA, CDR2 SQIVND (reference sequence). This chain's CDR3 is CASSIAAGGYEQYF. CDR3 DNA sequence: TGTGCCAGTAGTATAGCGGCAGGGGGCTACGAGCAGTACTTC.

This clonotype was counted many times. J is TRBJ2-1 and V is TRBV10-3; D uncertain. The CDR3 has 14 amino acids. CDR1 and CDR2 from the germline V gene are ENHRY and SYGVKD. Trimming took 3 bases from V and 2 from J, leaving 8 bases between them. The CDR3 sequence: CAISDRTTYNEQFF. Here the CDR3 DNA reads TGTGCCATCAGTGACAGGACCACCTACAATGAGCAGTTCTTC.

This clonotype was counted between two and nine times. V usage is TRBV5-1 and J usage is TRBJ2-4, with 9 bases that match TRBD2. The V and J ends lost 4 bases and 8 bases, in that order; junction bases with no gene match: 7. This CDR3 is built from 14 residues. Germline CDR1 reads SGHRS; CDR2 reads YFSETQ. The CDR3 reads CASSLSGGVDIQYF. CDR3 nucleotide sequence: TGCGCCAGCAGCCTTAGCGGGGGCGTTGACATTCAGTACTTC.

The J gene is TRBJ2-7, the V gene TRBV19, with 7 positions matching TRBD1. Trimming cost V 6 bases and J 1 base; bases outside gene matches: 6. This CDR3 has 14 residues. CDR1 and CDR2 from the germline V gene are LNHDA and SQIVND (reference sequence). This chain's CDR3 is CASRSDRDSYEQYF. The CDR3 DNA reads TGTGCCAGTAGGTCAGACAGGGATTCCTACGAGCAGTACTTC.

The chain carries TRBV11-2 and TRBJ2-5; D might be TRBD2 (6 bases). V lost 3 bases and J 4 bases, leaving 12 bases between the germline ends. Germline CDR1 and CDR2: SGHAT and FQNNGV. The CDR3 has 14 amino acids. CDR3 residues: CASSFSGGRETQYF. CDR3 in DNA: TGTGCCAGCAGCTTCAGTGGGGGGAGAGAGACCCAGTACTTC.

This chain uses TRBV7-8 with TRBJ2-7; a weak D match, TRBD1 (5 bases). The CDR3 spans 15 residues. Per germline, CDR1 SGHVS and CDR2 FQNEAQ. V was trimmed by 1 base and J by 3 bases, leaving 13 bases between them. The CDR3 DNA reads TGTGCCAGCAGCTTAGGGACACCAAATTACTACGAGCAGTACTTC. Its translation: CASSLGTPNYYEQYF.

The CDR3 region is CAISAQRDRKTGGYTF. CDR3 in DNA: TGTGCCATCAGTGCACAACGGGACAGAAAAACGGGGGGCTACACCTTC. The chain couples TRBV10-3 to TRBJ1-2, with 7 bases identical to TRBD1. The V segment lost 4 bases and the J segment 8 bases; nucleotides outside the gene matches: 16. CDR1 is ENHRY, CDR2 SYGVKD, per germline. The length of the CDR3 is 16 residues.

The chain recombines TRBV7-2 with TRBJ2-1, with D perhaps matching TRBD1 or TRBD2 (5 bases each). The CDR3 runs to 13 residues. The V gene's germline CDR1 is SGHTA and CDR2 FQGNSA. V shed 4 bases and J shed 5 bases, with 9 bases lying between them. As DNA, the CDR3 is TGTGCCAGCAGCTGGGGACGGGACAATGAGCAGTTCTTC. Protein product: CASSWGRDNEQFF.

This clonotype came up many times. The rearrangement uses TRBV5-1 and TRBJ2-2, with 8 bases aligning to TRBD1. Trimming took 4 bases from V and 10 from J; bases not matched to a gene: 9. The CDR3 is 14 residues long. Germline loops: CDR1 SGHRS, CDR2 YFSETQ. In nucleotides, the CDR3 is TGCGCCAGCAGCGCCGGACAGGGAGGCGCGGAGCTGTTTTTT. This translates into CASSAGQGGAELFF.